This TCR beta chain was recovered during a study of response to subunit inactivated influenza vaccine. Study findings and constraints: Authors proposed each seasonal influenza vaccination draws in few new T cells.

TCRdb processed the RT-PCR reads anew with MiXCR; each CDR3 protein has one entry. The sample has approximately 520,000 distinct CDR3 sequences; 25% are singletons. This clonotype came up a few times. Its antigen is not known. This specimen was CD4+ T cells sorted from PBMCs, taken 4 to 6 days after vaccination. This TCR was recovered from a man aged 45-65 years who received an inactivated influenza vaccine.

Written as DNA, the CDR3 is TGTGCCAGCAGCTTAAACGGGCCAGTCTCTGGGGCCAACGTCCTGACTTTC. This encodes CASSLNGPVSGANVLTF. V usage is TRBV7-2 and J usage is TRBJ2-6; D call uncertain. The CDR3 runs 17 residues. Germline V CDR1 and CDR2: SGHTA, FQGNSA. V shed 2 bases and J shed 0 bases, with 11 bases lying between them.